This T cell receptor (beta chain) emerged from a study of T cell changes during pregnancy in multiple sclerosis. This table comes from immunoSEQ multiplex PCR, and its TCRdb copy is limited to in-frame clones, with some not included. The sample records roughly 50,000 clones, 90% to 95% being singletons. The starting material was CD8+ T cells from peripheral blood mononuclear cells, obtained in the third trimester of pregnancy. The sequence was collected from a female donor with multiple sclerosis, enrolled in a pregnancy study.

CDR3 region: CASVSSGGGSDTQYF. The CDR3 bases are TGTGCCAGCGTCTCCTCGGGGGGGGGCTCAGATACGCAGTATTTT. V usage is TRBV19 and J usage is TRBJ2-3; the match to TRBD2 covers 8 bases. Trimming took 9 bases from V and 4 from J; bases not matched to a gene: 12. The CDR3 sequence is 15 residues long. The germline gives CDR1 LNHDA, CDR2 SQIVND (reference sequence).